This T cell receptor beta chain was captured by sequencing in a study of T-cell memory formation after mild COVID-19. Study-level points and caveats: Clones that contracted from day 15 to 85 had balanced CD4/CD8; later expanders were CD4+ biased.

This clonotype was observed at least ten times. Its antigen is undetermined. Germline V gene lookup returns CDR1 SEHNR and CDR2 FQNEAQ (reference sequence). CDR3 length equals 16 residues. The V and J ends lost 3 bases and 2 bases, in that order; junction bases with no gene match: 4. TCRdb redid the calling of the 5' RACE reads with MiXCR, one entry per CDR3 protein. The sample lists approximately 250,000 distinct CDR3 sequences; 16% were seen once. This sequence was found in a man in his late teens or twenties who had mild COVID-19 (a few samples of this study predate the infection). Cell type and time point are not known. Sequenced input: PBMCs or a T cell subset sorted from them (not recorded which). The V gene is TRBV7-9, the J gene TRBJ2-1; 10 nucleotides line up with TRBD2. The DNA for the CDR3 is TGTGCCAGCAGCTTTGGACTAGCGGCCCCCTACAATGAGCAGTTCTTC. Translated, it gives CASSFGLAAPYNEQFF. Supplemented by reference TRBV7-9 and TRBJ2-1, the full variable domain reads DTGVSQNPRHKITKRGQNVTFRCDPISEHNRLYWYRQTLGQGPEFLTYFQNEAQLEKSRLLSDRFSAERPKGSFSTLEIQRTEQGDSAMYLCASSFGLAAPYNEQFFGPGTRLTVL.